This T cell receptor (beta chain) was sequenced for a study of CXCR3 chemokines and chemotherapy response in bladder cancer (dated by TCRdb to between 2021 and 2024). Study-level background: The study tested whether activity of the CXCR3 chemokine system within human bladder cancer tumors predicted response to chemotherapy.

Receptor amplification or capture employed PCR. Instrument used: Illumina HiSeq 2500. Using fastp trimming at Q25 and MiXCR clonotype assembly, TCRdb reanalyzed the public sequencing data and kept in-frame beta chains. Each record represents a unique CDR3 protein, reported with the most common genes and DNA among its rows. For this sample the table gives just over 3,000 distinct CDR3 sequences, of which 15% to 20% were detected only once. Of the sample, roughly a quarter is held by the ten largest clones. By sample share, this clonotype is medium-sized (0.01 to 0.1%). Its antigen is currently not known. Base qualities are missing; no much larger clone stands one base away. The germline V gene sets CDR1 to MNHEY and CDR2 to SVGAGI. The CDR3 runs 14 amino acids, cysteine and phenylalanine included. Left in the record is the CDR3 DNA by itself, 42 bases read in frame from the first base. V is shortened by 6 bases, J by 4 bases, and the region joining them spans 16 bases.

The sample was collected from a patient whose treatment included neoadjuvant chemotherapy. The sequence came from a human donor with bladder cancer that did not respond to neoadjuvant chemotherapy. The chain links TRBV6-5 with TRBJ2-7; no D gene is confidently identified. The DNA is TGTGCCAGCAGCCTCGATTACGTCGGGTACGAGCAGTACTTC. Its protein reads: CASSLDYVGYEQYF.